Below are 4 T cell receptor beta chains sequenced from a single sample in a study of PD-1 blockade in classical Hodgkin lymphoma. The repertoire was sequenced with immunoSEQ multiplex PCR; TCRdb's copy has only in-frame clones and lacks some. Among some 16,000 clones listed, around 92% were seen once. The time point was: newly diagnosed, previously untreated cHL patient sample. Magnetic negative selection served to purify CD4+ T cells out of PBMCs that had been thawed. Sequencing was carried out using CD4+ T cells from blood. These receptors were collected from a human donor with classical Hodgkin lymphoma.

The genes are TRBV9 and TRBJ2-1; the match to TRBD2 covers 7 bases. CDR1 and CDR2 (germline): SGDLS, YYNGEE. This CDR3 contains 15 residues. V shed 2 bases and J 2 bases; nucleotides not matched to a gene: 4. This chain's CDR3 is CASSVRDYPYNEQFF. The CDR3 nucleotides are TGTGCCAGCAGCGTCCGGGACTACCCCTACAATGAGCAGTTCTTC.

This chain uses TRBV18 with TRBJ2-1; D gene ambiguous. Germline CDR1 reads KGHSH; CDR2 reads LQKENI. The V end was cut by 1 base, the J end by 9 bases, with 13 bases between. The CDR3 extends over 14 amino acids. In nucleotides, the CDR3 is TGTGCCAGCTCACCACTTGGTCTCTTTTCTGAGCAGTTCTTC. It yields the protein CASSPLGLFSEQFF.

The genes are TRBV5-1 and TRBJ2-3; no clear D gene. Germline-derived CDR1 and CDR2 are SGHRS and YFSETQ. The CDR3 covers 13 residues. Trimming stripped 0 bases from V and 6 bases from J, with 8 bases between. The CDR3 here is CASSLAPADTQYF. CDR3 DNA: TGCGCCAGCAGCTTGGCCCCAGCGGATACGCAGTATTTT.

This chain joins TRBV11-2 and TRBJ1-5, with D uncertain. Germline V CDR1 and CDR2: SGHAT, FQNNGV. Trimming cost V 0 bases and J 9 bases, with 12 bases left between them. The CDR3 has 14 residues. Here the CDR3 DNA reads TGTGCCAGCAGCTTAGATTTCCCGGCCCGGCCCCAGCATTTT. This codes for CASSLDFPARPQHF.